Detailed here is one T cell receptor (beta chain). Its target antigen remains unknown. The record has no base qualities; no much larger clone is one base away. The cohort consisted of approximately 670 healthy bone marrow donors. Cohort members were all nominally healthy when sampled, although unrecorded immune exposures were likely present. The donor was CMV seronegative and belonged to the group of over 350 seronegative cohort members. A peripheral blood sample was provided by each donor, and peripheral blood mononuclear cells were used for TCR beta sequencing. The Qiagen DNeasy Blood Extraction Kit was used to extract genomic DNA from the blood cell samples. This entry comes from a study of cytomegalovirus exposure and HLA in healthy donors (dated by TCRdb to 2015 to 2018). General notes on the study: An earlier analysis of several hundred of the donors reported under 300 Gb of sequence data and approximately 120 million unique TCR beta sequences obtained from roughly 180 million T cells. An early release covering around 630 HLA-typed donors comprised about 300 gigabases of sequencing data and around 85 million unique TCR sequences. Among the approximately 420 genotyped donors, about 83% belonged to the genetic ancestry cluster associated with self-reported Caucasian donors. The aim of the study was to test whether cataloging public T cell receptors could identify signatures of past pathogen exposure. The study profiled the T cell repertoires of 500 to 800 subjects by immunosequencing and related them to cytomegalovirus serostatus. In addition to the first cohort of about 650 subjects, a separate validation cohort of 130 or so different subjects was used. High-throughput TCR immunosequencing, statistical association of individual TCRs with disease status, and machine learning were combined to predict cytomegalovirus infection status. A later analysis re-analyzed previously published TCR beta repertoires from 500 to 700 donors and added high-resolution HLA genotyping to study TCR occurrence patterns. The later analysis used no new phenotypic data to find candidate immune exposures, relying instead on TCR beta sequences and their occurrence across donors. In an earlier analysis of 587 of the donors, high-throughput TCR beta sequencing was used to judge whether each TCR beta V gene segment behaved as functional or pseudogenic. Donor age, sex, ethnicity and CMV serostatus were compiled together with the repertoire data. A later genetic analysis used genome-wide SNP genotypes for about 65% of the 666 donors, treating that subset as a discovery cohort. Every repertoire in the discovery cohort had been generated on one and the same sequencing platform. HLA typing included class I and class II loci at four-digit resolution. Typing coverage varied by locus: roughly 629-630 donors for A, B, C, DRB1 and DQB1; more than 500 for DQA1; more than 600 for DPA1; roughly 470 for DPB1. Several DR-DQ haplotypes were treated as single units for association and clustering because of strong linkage in the cohort. Across about 370 genotyped donors of the cohort, an average of approximately 240,000 unique TCR beta nucleotide sequences per donor were sequenced, and roughly a sixth of those sequences were non-productive. General findings and caveats noted by the study authors: V-gene and J-gene trimming of TCR beta chains was associated with a missense DCLRE1C variant in a later genetic analysis, and the association was replicated in an independent cohort. About 17 rarely observed V segments, including chromosome 9 orphons, were excluded from the earlier analysis of some 590 of the donors because counts were too low. The 87-base-pair reads could not distinguish some IMGT-functional V segments, including TRBV6-2 and TRBV6-3, so those segments were excluded. A group of highly shared sequence variants was considered likely to be a technical artifact of the sequencing pipeline. Most TCR sequences were observed very rarely across donors, whereas some public TCRs were present in many individuals. A total of some 180 TCR beta chains were listed by the study as associated with cytomegalovirus. A few of the identified cytomegalovirus-associated TCR beta chains were confirmed in vitro to be specific for cytomegalovirus antigens. A further reported finding was that TCR beta sequences accurately predicted the HLA-A and HLA-B alleles for most subjects in the first cohort. The presence/absence analyses assumed that sequencing depth was roughly uniform across donors, and that assumption may not be true. In a later analysis, TCR association rates were found to vary across HLA loci, with the most associated TCRs seen for DRB1 alleles and the fewest for HLA-C alleles. In a later genetic analysis, fewer N-insertions in productive TCRs were reported among donors in an Asian-associated ancestry cluster than the roughly 700-donor mean. When HLA alleles, especially DR and DQ, strongly co-occurred, attributing TCR associations to individual alleles was difficult. In a later analysis, several top co-occurrence clusters were reported to appear linked to parvovirus B19, influenza, CMV and Epstein-Barr virus. Because HLA typing was missing for some donors at each locus, association tests included only the typed subset. The cohort was sequenced for TCR beta chains only, and without alpha or paired-chain data the features that could be detected were limited. It was suggested by the authors that the approach could potentially be generalized to other disease states and immunological phenotypes. A later analysis associated about 17,000 TCR beta sequences with specific HLA alleles at a false discovery rate of 0.05. Cytomegalovirus status was reported to be diagnosed by the classifier with high specificity and sensitivity in both the original and validation cohorts. Correlated functional status among segregating V segments might reflect linkage disequilibrium, but an unknown experimental factor could not be ruled out. Immune exposure information for the cohort was limited to CMV serostatus. In an earlier analysis of more than 450 of the donors, most TCR beta V segments were observed in productive rearrangements about 90% or about 30% of the time, broadly matching IMGT annotations. In a later analysis, most CMV-associated TCR beta chains were found to appear HLA-restricted, with HLA associations seemingly driven largely by CMV exposure. A later analysis found that HLA-associated TCR beta chains were more clonally expanded and had lower generation probabilities than equally common non-associated chains.

The library was prepared using the immunoSEQ multiplex PCR assay. For the multiplex PCR, a mixture combining 60 forward primers for TCR Vbeta segments and 13 reverse primers for TCR Jbeta segments was used. Amplification of the CDR3 region of rearranged TCR beta genes was performed with a multiplex PCR assay on genomic DNA. The Illumina HiSeq System was used to sequence the amplified TCR beta libraries as 87-base-pair reads. The original methods were these. A later analysis counted about 80 million unique TCR beta chains across the 650 to 700 repertoires, and roughly 9.9 million of these chains were shared by at least two donors. Raw reads were error-corrected and collapsed into unique sequences by a nearest-neighbor algorithm in which closely related sequences were merged to remove PCR and sequencing errors. V, D and J gene segments were assigned by aligning CDR3 sequences to IMGT reference sequences. For a sequence to be retained, a match of at least six nucleotides to both a V gene segment and a J gene segment was required. Rearrangements were called productive when the CDR3 lacked stop codons and stayed in frame with V and J; all others were non-productive. CDR3 was defined by IMGT convention, running from the second conserved V-encoded cysteine to the conserved J-encoded phenylalanine. Sequences without an unambiguous match to a single V gene segment were excluded from the earlier analysis of 450 to 650 of the donors. In an earlier analysis of 587 of the donors, V segments were called functional above 56.7% productive rearrangements and were called segregating when the between-donor standard deviation exceeded 5%. A statistical classification framework was developed to diagnose cytomegalovirus status using the catalog of TCR beta chain sequences. V and J gene assignment, in a later analysis, came from comparing TCR nucleotide sequences with IMGT/GENE-DB human TR gene sequences. In a later analysis, CDR3 sequences and most-parsimonious VDJ recombination scenarios were assigned using the TCRdist pipeline. A later analysis defined each TCR beta chain by its CDR3 amino acid sequence plus V-gene family, and excluded reads lacking a unique V-gene family. As a way to deal with suspected cross-contamination and a sequencing artifact, a later analysis dropped roughly 620 nucleotide sequences that were highly shared and had low generation probability. A later analysis calculated a clonal expansion index for each public chain from normalized within-repertoire ranks of inferred template counts. A later analysis computed generation probabilities with a VDJ recombination model fitted to out-of-frame rearrangements, and checked the results against IGoR. In a later analysis, hypergeometric tests were used to score TCR-TCR, TCR-HLA and TCR-CMV co-occurrence, with a repertoire-size bias correction applied to TCR pairs. In a later analysis, false discovery rates were estimated by permuting HLA or CMV assignments 20 times. In a later analysis, co-occurring TCRs were grouped using DBSCAN, and TCRdist sequence similarity was added for clustering within HLA-allele-positive subsets. Co-occurrence clustering excluded repertoires with fewer than 30,000 or more than 120,000 public chains, plus five with anomalous nucleotide sharing. TCRdb stores this immuneACCESS table with in-frame sequences only. Part of the clones is absent; in the studies checked, under half of the shortfall reflects unresolved V genes, and no reason is known for the rest. Clone size and the V and J calls come from that table; the DNA yielded D and trimming. The sample table contains approximately 150,000 clones; only one count was recorded for roughly 81% of them. The ten largest account for less than 15% of the sample.

V is cut back by 9 bases and J by 6 bases, with 11 bases in the junction unmatched. The CDR3 runs 15 amino acids, cysteine and phenylalanine included. Left in the record is the CDR3 DNA by itself, 45 bases read in frame from the first base. CDR1 and CDR2 (SGHRS, YFSETQ) derive from the germline V gene. Sequenced input: PBMCs. The TCR was taken from a woman in her forties or fifties in good health and CMV-seronegative. The V and J segments used are TRBV5-1 and TRBJ2-1; 11 of the junction bases match TRBD2. The nucleotide sequence reads TGCGCCACCAACCCCGGGACTAGCGGACCCAATGAGCAGTTCTTC. Its product reads: CATNPGTSGPNEQFF.